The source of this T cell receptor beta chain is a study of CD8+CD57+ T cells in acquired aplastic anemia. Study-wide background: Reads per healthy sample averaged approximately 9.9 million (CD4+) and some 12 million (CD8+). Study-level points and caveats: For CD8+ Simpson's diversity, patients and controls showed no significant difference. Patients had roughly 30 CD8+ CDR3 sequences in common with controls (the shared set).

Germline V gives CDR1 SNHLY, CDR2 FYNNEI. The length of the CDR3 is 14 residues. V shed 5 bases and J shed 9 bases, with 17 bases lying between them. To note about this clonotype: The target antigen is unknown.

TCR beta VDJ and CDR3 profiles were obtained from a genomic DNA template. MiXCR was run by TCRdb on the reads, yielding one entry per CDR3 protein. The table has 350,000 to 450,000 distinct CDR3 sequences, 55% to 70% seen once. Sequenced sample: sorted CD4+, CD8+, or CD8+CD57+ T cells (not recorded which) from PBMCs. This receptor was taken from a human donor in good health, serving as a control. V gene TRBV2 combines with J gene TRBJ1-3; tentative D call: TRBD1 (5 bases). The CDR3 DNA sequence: TGTGCCAGCAGTTTAGACGGGACGGGTACCACCATATATTTT. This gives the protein CASSLDGTGTTIYF.